Listed below are T cell receptor beta chains from one sample, sequenced in a study of shared clonotypes between healthy human individuals. Measured with immunoSEQ multiplex PCR; TCRdb has only the in-frame clones, and not every one. The sample lists about 2.4 million clones; over 85% were seen once. Material: naive CD4+ T cells from PBMCs. These receptors originate from a man between 18 and 35 years old in good health. Some clones in this sample may be carry-over from other donors' samples. CDR3s include the opening cysteine and the closing phenylalanine or tryptophan. The D gene is left open where the match is weak.

d_gene	v_gene	j_gene	CDR3aa	CDR3nt
-	TRBV2	TRBJ1-2	CASSELGFYNNYGYTF	TGTGCCAGCAGTGAATTAGGCTTTTACAATAACTATGGCTACACCTTC
TRBD1	TRBV10-1	TRBJ1-1	CASSERTGNTEAFF	TGCGCCAGCAGTGAGAGGACAGGGAACACTGAAGCTTTCTTT
TRBD1	TRBV29-1	TRBJ1-1	CSALGQLNTEAFF	TGCAGCGCCCTGGGACAGTTGAACACTGAAGCTTTCTTT
-	TRBV6-5	TRBJ1-2	CASSYKRSYGYTF	TGTGCCAGCAGTTACAAGCGGAGCTATGGCTACACCTTC
TRBD1	TRBV6-5	TRBJ1-1	CASRLGTGPGEAFF	TGTGCCAGCAGGCTCGGGACAGGGCCCGGTGAAGCTTTCTTT
-	TRBV10-2	TRBJ1-2	CASSEAGAGVTF	TGCGCCAGCAGTGAAGCAGGGGCAGGCGTCACCTTC
-	TRBV5-4	TRBJ2-1	CASSPGSQVSYNEQFF	TGTGCCAGCAGCCCCGGGAGCCAAGTCAGCTACAATGAGCAGTTCTTC
-	TRBV5-4	TRBJ2-3	CASSSGRLPTDTQYF	TGTGCCAGCAGCTCAGGGAGGCTCCCTACAGATACGCAGTATTTT
TRBD2	TRBV25-1	TRBJ2-2	CASIGLAETGELFF	TGTGCCAGCATCGGACTAGCCGAGACCGGGGAGCTGTTTTTT
-	TRBV19	TRBJ1-2	CASRRAGTAPQGYTF	TGTGCCAGTAGACGAGCCGGGACTGCCCCCCAAGGCTACACCTTC